The 28 T cell receptor beta chains below were found in one sample sequenced in a study of cytomegalovirus exposure and HLA in healthy donors (dated by TCRdb to the late 2010s). Libraries were made using the immunoSEQ multiplex PCR assay. For the multiplex PCR, a mixture combining 60 forward primers for TCR Vbeta segments and 13 reverse primers for TCR Jbeta segments was used. In its TCRdb copy, this immuneACCESS table keeps in-frame sequences only and misses some clones. Where compared with another copy, unresolved V genes explain less than half of these, and the others have no known cause. Counted in this sample were about 120,000 clones; 75% to 90% of them appeared once. Of the sample, approximately 8.8% is held by the ten largest clones. The sequenced sample was PBMCs. Receptor source: a female donor in good health and CMV-seropositive.

V and J are TRBV7-8 and TRBJ1-5, with a possible D match to TRBD1 (5 bases). Deletions cut 3 bases from V and 7 bases from J, with 13 bases between. There are 14 residues in the CDR3. Looked up from germline, CDR1 is SGHVS and CDR2 is FQNEAQ. The CDR3 nucleotides are TGTGCCAGCAGCTTTCAGGGAAGAGGACAGCCCCAGCATTTT. It translates to CASSFQGRGQPQHF. Supplemented by reference TRBV7-8 and TRBJ1-5, the full variable domain reads GAGVSQSPRYKVAKRGQDVALRCDPISGHVSLFWYQQALGQGPEFLTYFQNEAQLDKSGLPSDRFFAERPEGSVSTLKIQRTQQEDSAVYLCASSFQGRGQPQHFGDGTRLSIL.

This clone was seen a handful of times. The rearrangement links TRBV7-8 to TRBJ1-1, with 10 positions matching TRBD1. V was pared by 3 bases and J by 4 bases, with 8 bases of the junction left unmatched. Germline assignment: CDR1 SGHVS and CDR2 FQNEAQ. The CDR3 runs to 16 residues. The CDR3 here is CASSFYRDRGFTEAFF. In DNA, the CDR3 is TGTGCCAGCAGCTTCTACCGGGACAGGGGCTTCACTGAAGCTTTCTTT.

This clone came up once. V is TRBV10-3 and J is TRBJ1-5; 8 positions match TRBD1. This CDR3 is built from 14 residues. CDR1 ENHRY and CDR2 SYGVKD come from the germline V gene. Trimming took 4 bases from V and 4 from J; bases not matched to a gene: 3. CDR3 in amino acids: CAISGDRGNQPQHF. CDR3 nucleotides: TGTGCCATCAGTGGAGACAGGGGAAATCAGCCCCAGCATTTT.

This chain links TRBV7-9 with TRBJ1-1; no firm D call. This CDR3 region has 13 residues. V was trimmed by 1 base and J by 0 bases, leaving 3 bases between them. Per the germline V gene, CDR1 is SEHNR and CDR2 is FQNEAQ (reference sequence). The CDR3 bases are TGTGCCAGCAGCTTAGAGCTGAACACTGAAGCTTTCTTT. Amino acids: CASSLELNTEAFF.

The chain joins TRBV5-1 to TRBJ1-1; possibly TRBD1 for D (5 bases). The CDR3 runs 13 residues. Germline V gene lookup returns CDR1 SGHRS and CDR2 YFSETQ. Trimming shortened V by 0 bases and J by 10 bases, and 13 bases separated the two germline ends. This chain's CDR3 is CASSLGDSNGAFF. CDR3 coding DNA: TGCGCCAGCAGCTTGGGGGACTCTAACGGAGCTTTCTTT.

V gene TRBV18 combines with J gene TRBJ1-5; D might be TRBD1 (5 bases). The CDR3 has 15 amino acids. The germline CDR1 and CDR2 sequences are KGHSH and LQKENI. The V end lost 3 bases, the J end lost 5 bases, and 14 bases lay between the germline ends. The CDR3 spells CASSPTEGRDQPQHF. CDR3 nucleotides: TGTGCCAGCTCACCCACCGAGGGGAGGGATCAGCCCCAGCATTTT.

J is TRBJ1-2 and V is TRBV15; weak D call: TRBD1 (6 bases). The CDR3 spans 17 residues. Germline lookup yields CDR1 LNHNV and CDR2 YYDKDF (reference sequence). Trimming took 0 bases from V and 4 from J, leaving 18 bases between them. The CDR3 sequence is CATSRDGSTGSLYGYTF. The DNA for the CDR3 is TGTGCCACCAGCAGAGATGGGTCCACAGGGAGTCTCTATGGCTACACCTTC.

This clone was recorded a few times. The V gene is TRBV30, the J gene TRBJ1-4; the match to TRBD1 covers 7 bases. Germline CDR1 is GTSNPN and CDR2 is SVGIG (reference sequence). V trimming: 0 bases; J trimming: 8 bases; junction bases outside the gene matches: 9. The CDR3 spans 15 residues. In DNA, the CDR3 is TGTGCCTGGAGTGTACAACAGGGGATACGGGAAAAACTGTTTTTT. It encodes CAWSVQQGIREKLFF.

The chain recombines TRBV29-1 with TRBJ2-3, with D possibly TRBD1 on 5 matching bases. Germline V gene data show CDR1 as SQVTM and CDR2 as ANQGSEA. The CDR3 sequence is 11 residues long. V lost 3 bases to trimming and J lost 10 bases, with 11 bases between them. The CDR3 DNA reads TGCAGCGTTGACCCAGGGATACCGCAGTATTTT. It is translated as CSVDPGIPQYF.

This chain uses TRBV7-9 with TRBJ2-7; 8 positions match TRBD2. The germline V gene encodes CDR1 SEHNR and CDR2 FQNEAQ (reference sequence). This CDR3 comprises 17 residues. V shed 5 bases, J shed 0 bases, and the junction held 12 bases outside the gene matches. The CDR3 here is CASSDGQPGGSSYEQYF. CDR3 nucleotide sequence: TGTGCCAGCAGCGACGGCCAACCGGGGGGGAGCTCCTACGAGCAGTACTTC.

This clone showed up just once. The V and J genes are TRBV21-1 and TRBJ1-1. TRBV21-1 constitutes a pseudogene. CDR3 length: 18 residues. CDR3: CASSKALSGAPPNTEAFF. CDR3 DNA sequence: TGTGCCAGCAGCAAAGCGCTGTCGGGTGCCCCCCCGAACACTGAAGCTTTCTTT.

This chain uses TRBV5-1 with TRBJ2-3, with D uncertain. The length of the CDR3 is 14 residues. The germline CDR1 and CDR2 sequences are SGHRS and YFSETQ. Trimming took 3 bases from V and 3 from J, leaving 11 bases between them. The CDR3 nucleotides read TGCGCCAGCAGCTCTTCAGTATTTACAGATACGCAGTATTTT. This sequence encodes CASSSSVFTDTQYF. The full variable domain, rest sourced from reference TRBV5-1 and TRBJ2-3, is KAGVTQTPRYLIKTRGQQVTLSCSPISGHRSVSWYQQTPGQGLQFLFEYFSETQRNKGNFPGRFSGRQFSNSRSEMNVSTLELGDSALYLCASSSSVFTDTQYFGPGTRLTVL.

This chain uses TRBV10-3 with TRBJ2-7, with a tentative D call TRBD2 (6 bases). Trimming stripped 8 bases from V and 5 bases from J, with 16 bases between. CDR1 is ENHRY and CDR2 is SYGVKD in the germline V gene. There are 13 residues in the CDR3. CDR3 bases: TGTGCCATCGCCCGACTAGTAATCGACGAGCAGTACTTC. Translated: CAIARLVIDEQYF.

This clone has just a few counts. This chain joins TRBV7-8 and TRBJ2-6; possibly TRBD2 for D (5 bases). The CDR3 runs 18 residues. CDR1 SGHVS and CDR2 FQNEAQ come from the germline V gene. V lost 3 bases and J 0 bases, leaving 15 bases between the germline ends. The CDR3 sequence is CASSLIGVEYSGANVLTF. The CDR3 nucleotides are TGTGCCAGCAGCTTGATCGGGGTGGAGTACTCTGGGGCCAACGTCCTGACTTTC. Together with reference TRBV7-8 and TRBJ2-6, the CDR3 gives the full variable domain: GAGVSQSPRYKVAKRGQDVALRCDPISGHVSLFWYQQALGQGPEFLTYFQNEAQLDKSGLPSDRFFAERPEGSVSTLKIQRTQQEDSAVYLCASSLIGVEYSGANVLTFGAGSRLTVL.

The J gene is TRBJ2-3, the V gene TRBV5-1, with TRBD1 as a possible D gene (6 bases). The CDR3 spans 16 residues. V was pared by 3 bases and J by 5 bases, with 19 bases between. Germline-derived CDR1 and CDR2 are SGHRS and YFSETQ. CDR3 nucleotides: TGCGCCAGCAGCTCCCAGGGGAGTCAGGGGCAAGATACGCAGTATTTT. This encodes CASSSQGSQGQDTQYF.

The chain uses TRBV6-5 and TRBJ2-2; the match to TRBD1 covers 7 bases. Per germline, CDR1 MNHEY and CDR2 SVGAGI. The CDR3 contains 16 residues. V was clipped by 2 bases and J by 1 base; unmatched bases: 4. The CDR3 spells CASSYGQGVNTGELFF. CDR3 coding DNA: TGTGCCAGCAGTTACGGGCAGGGGGTGAACACCGGGGAGCTGTTTTTT.

V is TRBV10-3 and J is TRBJ2-7; no definite D call. Germline-derived CDR1 and CDR2 are ENHRY and SYGVKD. Trimming took 7 bases from V and 2 from J, leaving 12 bases between them. The CDR3 extends over 13 amino acids. CDR3 nucleotides: TGTGCCATCAAGATGGGCGCCGCCTACGAGCAGTACTTC. It yields the protein CAIKMGAAYEQYF.

With respect to this clone: Different DNA sequences within this sample yield the same CDR3. The chain has TRBV5-1 and TRBJ1-1, with 10 bases aligning to TRBD1. The germline CDR1 and CDR2 sequences are SGHRS and YFSETQ. V was pared by 0 bases and J by 3 bases, with 8 bases of the junction left unmatched. The CDR3 sequence is 17 residues long. CDR3 sequence reads: CASSLAGRDRGDTEAFF. CDR3 bases: TGCGCCAGCAGCTTGGCCGGTCGGGACAGGGGTGACACTGAAGCTTTCTTT.

The chain couples TRBV27 to TRBJ1-2; maybe TRBD1 (6 bases). The germline V gene has CDR1 MNHEY and CDR2 SMNVEV (reference sequence). Trimming took 2 bases from V and 6 from J, leaving 10 bases between them. There are 13 residues in the CDR3. CDR3 loop: CASSLAGADGYTF. The CDR3 DNA follows: TGTGCCAGCAGTTTAGCGGGGGCGGATGGCTACACCTTC.

CDR3 residues: CASSLPPGSGEAFF. The CDR3 nucleotides read TGTGCCAGCAGCTTACCCCCAGGATCCGGTGAAGCTTTCTTT. The gene calls are TRBV11-2 and TRBJ1-1; D not certain. CDR1 and CDR2 (germline): SGHAT, FQNNGV. V lost 2 bases and J lost 7, with 14 bases in between. This CDR3 is 14 amino acids long.

The genes are TRBV9 and TRBJ2-7; D may be TRBD1 (6 bases). V was trimmed by 5 bases and J by 6 bases, leaving 18 bases between them. The germline V gene encodes CDR1 SGDLS and CDR2 YYNGEE. This CDR3 spans 14 amino acids. DNA for the CDR3: TGTGCCAGCAGTAAACAGGGAACGTTGGGCGAGCAGTACTTC. Encoded protein: CASSKQGTLGEQYF.

The rearrangement uses TRBV10-1 and TRBJ2-5, with TRBD1 identical over 7 bases. Germline loops: CDR1 WNHNN, CDR2 SYGVQD (reference sequence). Unmatched junction bases numbered 1, after V lost 6 bases and J lost 0 bases. The length of the CDR3 is 13 residues. The CDR3: CASRDRHQETQYF. The CDR3 nucleotides read TGCGCCAGCAGGGACAGGCACCAAGAGACCCAGTACTTC.

The rearrangement joins TRBV6-5 to TRBJ2-1, with D possibly TRBD2 on 6 matching bases. Between the trimmed V and J ends, which lost 3 bases and 7 bases, there was a span of 13 bases. This CDR3 region has 14 residues. The germline V gene has CDR1 MNHEY and CDR2 SVGAGI. The CDR3 loop is CASSYARGRNEQFF. The CDR3 DNA is TGTGCCAGCAGTTATGCGCGGGGTCGTAATGAGCAGTTCTTC.

V usage is TRBV6-5 and J usage is TRBJ2-7, with D unclear. The CDR3 sequence is 16 residues long. With 0 bases removed from V and 0 bases from J, the gap between germline ends came to 12 bases. The germline V gene encodes CDR1 MNHEY and CDR2 SVGAGI. DNA for the CDR3: TGTGCCAGCAGTTACTCGAGCGCATATAGCTCCTACGAGCAGTACTTC. This gives the protein CASSYSSAYSSYEQYF.

The chain employs TRBV7-2 and TRBJ2-1; TRBD2 is a possible D gene (7 bases). V was trimmed by 5 bases and J by 4 bases, leaving 15 bases between them. This CDR3 is built from 15 residues. Germline V gives CDR1 SGHTA, CDR2 FQGNSA. The CDR3 DNA sequence: TGTGCCAGCAGCAAGGGGGGGACGGTATACAATGAGCAGTTCTTC. Translation gives CASSKGGTVYNEQFF.

CDR3 loop: CASSPEGHAEQYF. CDR3 DNA: TGTGCCAGCAGTCCCGAGGGCCATGCCGAGCAGTACTTC. The chain joins TRBV27 to TRBJ2-7; the D gene is possibly TRBD2 (5 bases). The germline V gene encodes CDR1 MNHEY and CDR2 SMNVEV (reference sequence). This CDR3 is built from 13 residues. V lost 5 bases and J 6 bases, leaving 14 bases between the germline ends.

The chain carries TRBV4-2 and TRBJ2-7; D perhaps matches TRBD2 (5 bases). Trimming took 7 bases from V and 2 from J, leaving 24 bases between them. The germline V gene has CDR1 LGHNA and CDR2 YNFKEQ. The CDR3 is 17 residues long. The CDR3 sequence: CASTSTPPGIVPYEQYF. The CDR3, as DNA: TGTGCCAGCACCTCAACCCCCCCCGGGATAGTTCCCTACGAGCAGTACTTC.

This clone was counted between two and nine times. The chain links TRBV5-1 to TRBJ2-7; 9 bases fit TRBD1. Germline values: CDR1 SGHRS, CDR2 YFSETQ. V shed 1 base and J 5 bases; nucleotides not matched to a gene: 10. The CDR3 runs to 16 residues. CDR3 loop: CASSLTGQGRIHEQYF. The DNA for the CDR3 is TGCGCCAGCAGCTTGACAGGACAGGGGAGAATCCACGAGCAGTACTTC.